The 30 T cell receptor beta chains below were found in one sample sequenced in a study of beta chain features in type 1 diabetes. Every bit of the isolated RNA underwent reverse transcription, so sequencing read expressed TCRB transcripts. Assay used: immunoSEQ multiplex PCR; TCRdb lists only in-frame clones, some missing. The table lists about 360,000 clones, over 9.5% of them singletons. Sequencing input: naive CD4+ T cells from blood. These receptors all come from a man younger than 35 in good health.

Details on this clone: This same CDR3 is encoded by further DNA sequences in the sample. The chain has TRBV5-1 and TRBJ2-5, with a tentative D call TRBD1 (6 bases). The CDR3 sequence is 14 residues long. Between the trimmed V and J ends, which lost 0 bases and 1 base, there was a span of 7 bases. Germline V gives CDR1 SGHRS, CDR2 YFSETQ. CDR3 region: CASSLGQVQETQYF. The CDR3 coding sequence is TGCGCCAGCAGCTTGGGACAGGTCCAAGAGACCCAGTACTTC.

This clone has more than one count but fewer than ten. V gene TRBV6-5 combines with J gene TRBJ2-7; 10 bases fit TRBD1. CDR3 length: 14 residues. The junction had 1 base not matched to a gene; V was cut back by 2 bases and J by 3 bases. CDR1 MNHEY and CDR2 SVGAGI come from the germline V gene. The CDR3 loop reads CASSYRDRGYEQYF. The CDR3 nucleotides read TGTGCCAGCAGTTACCGGGACAGGGGCTACGAGCAGTACTTC.

This clone was counted a single time. The genes are TRBV28 and TRBJ1-2, with unresolved D. The CDR3 totals 15 residues. Germline CDR1 and CDR2: MDHEN and SYDVKM. V was trimmed by 6 bases and J by 8 bases, leaving 22 bases between them. The CDR3 nucleotides are TGTGCCAGCAGCCTGACTTTTGAGAGAGGCTGGGGCTACACCTTC. It is translated as CASSLTFERGWGYTF.

The rearrangement joins TRBV29-1 to TRBJ1-4, with 7 bases aligning to TRBD1. Germline V gives CDR1 SQVTM, CDR2 ANQGSEA. Losses at the gene ends were 6 bases for V and 0 bases for J; bases not matched to a gene: 4. This CDR3 is built from 14 residues. In nucleotides, the CDR3 is TGCAGCGTCGGGACAGCTGCAACTAATGAAAAACTGTTTTTT. It translates to CSVGTAATNEKLFF.

This chain links TRBV9 with TRBJ1-2, with a possible D match to TRBD1 (5 bases). Trimming left V 3 bases short and J 5 bases short, with 17 bases between. The CDR3 extends over 15 amino acids. Per the germline V gene, CDR1 is SGDLS and CDR2 is YYNGEE. CDR3 region: CASSADILLGYGYTF. The CDR3 bases are TGTGCCAGCAGCGCGGACATTTTGCTAGGGTATGGCTACACCTTC.

This clone has only a few counts. The chain employs TRBV29-1 and TRBJ1-1, with D hard to call. CDR3 size: 9 residues. Germline V gives CDR1 SQVTM, CDR2 ANQGSEA. The ends were cut back, 7 bases at V and 3 bases at J, with 3 bases in the middle. CDR3 amino acids: CSADTEAFF. The CDR3 DNA reads TGCAGCGCCGACACTGAAGCTTTCTTT.

V and J are TRBV14 and TRBJ2-2; D is uncertain. V was trimmed by 0 bases and J by 5 bases, leaving 4 bases between them. The CDR3 is 13 residues long. Germline CDR1 and CDR2: SGHDN and FVKESK. DNA of the CDR3: TGTGCCAGCAGCCAAGAGAGTACCGGGGAGCTGTTTTTT. As protein: CASSQESTGELFF.

V is TRBV4-3 and J is TRBJ1-2, with 10 bases identical to TRBD1. After removal of 2 bases from V and 3 bases from J, the junction contained 21 bases not matched to a gene. The CDR3 runs to 21 residues. CDR1 is LGHNA, CDR2 YSLEER, per germline. The CDR3 bases are TGCGCCAGCAGCCAATCCCGGGACAGGGGTTTGGTGGGCTCGGAGTACTATGGCTACACCTTC. Translating gives CASSQSRDRGLVGSEYYGYTF.

This clone was seen a few times. The chain is built from TRBV7-3 and TRBJ2-1, with D possibly matching TRBD2 (6 bases). Trimming took off 5 bases at V and 9 bases at J, with 20 bases between the two ends. Germline V CDR1 and CDR2: SGHTA, FQGTGA. The CDR3 consists of 15 residues. Here the CDR3 DNA reads TGTGCCAGCAGCAGGGATATAGGCGGGGTGGTTGAGCAGTTCTTC. It yields the protein CASSRDIGGVVEQFF.

This clone was counted between two and nine times. This chain joins TRBV19 and TRBJ1-1; 8 positions match TRBD1. Germline loops: CDR1 LNHDA, CDR2 SQIVND (reference sequence). J was trimmed by 1 base and V by 7 bases; bases with no gene match: 5. CDR3 size: 14 residues. The CDR3 DNA sequence: TGTGCCAGTATCCGGGACAGGACGAACACTGAAGCTTTCTTT. Its protein is CASIRDRTNTEAFF.

The V gene is TRBV4-3, the J gene TRBJ1-4; 9 bases are shared with TRBD1. Germline V gives CDR1 LGHNA, CDR2 YSLEER. The V segment lost 0 bases and the J segment 7 bases; nucleotides outside the gene matches: 6. The CDR3 is 16 amino acids. The CDR3 spells CASSQEDRGGGEKLFF. DNA of the CDR3: TGCGCCAGCAGCCAAGAAGACAGGGGGGGTGGTGAAAAACTGTTTTTT.

This clone was observed a handful of times. V is TRBV7-9 and J is TRBJ1-5; possibly TRBD1 for D (5 bases). CDR3 length: 15 residues. The germline V gene has CDR1 SEHNR and CDR2 FQNEAQ (reference sequence). V was cut by 4 bases and J by 6 bases, with 16 bases left in between. The CDR3 loop is CASSSGGSGIQPQHF. The CDR3, as DNA: TGTGCCAGCAGCTCGGGGGGGAGTGGGATTCAGCCCCAGCATTTT.

The J gene is TRBJ2-1, the V gene TRBV4-1; D possibly corresponds to TRBD2 (5 bases). The germline V gene has CDR1 MGHRA and CDR2 YSYEKL. With 1 base removed from V and 5 bases from J, the gap between germline ends came to 18 bases. The length of the CDR3 is 17 residues. In nucleotides, the CDR3 is TGCGCCAGCAGCCAAGTTCTCGGCCGGACTTTTGACAATGAGCAGTTCTTC. Translated, it gives CASSQVLGRTFDNEQFF.

With regard to this clone: A read error may produce the germline difference seen at one junction end. The chain couples TRBV7-7 to TRBJ1-5, with D possibly matching TRBD1 (6 bases). CDR1 is SSHAT, CDR2 FNYEAQ, per germline (reference sequence). This CDR3 spans 15 amino acids. The CDR3 spells CASSLGQGSNQPQHF. DNA for the CDR3: TGTGCTAGCAGCTTAGGGCAGGGGAGCAATCAGCCCCAGCATTTT.

The genes are TRBV9 and TRBJ2-1, with D maybe TRBD2 (5 bases). V was cut by 0 bases and J by 7 bases, with 17 bases left in between. The CDR3 spans 16 residues. Germline V CDR1 and CDR2: SGDLS, YYNGEE. DNA for the CDR3: TGTGCCAGCAGCGTAGGAGGGCCCCCAAGGGCGAATGAGCAGTTCTTC. Encoded protein: CASSVGGPPRANEQFF.

This clone has more than one count but fewer than ten. The rearrangement joins TRBV15 to TRBJ2-7; 12 nucleotides align to TRBD1. This CDR3 region has 17 residues. V lost 3 bases, J lost 7 bases, and 13 bases stayed unmatched. Germline V gene sequence: CDR1 LNHNV, CDR2 YYDKDF (reference sequence). CDR3 amino acids: CATSRGRPGQGAREQYF. For the CDR3, the DNA is TGTGCCACCAGCAGGGGCCGACCGGGACAGGGGGCGCGTGAGCAGTACTTC.

The chain couples TRBV15 to TRBJ2-3; a weak D match, TRBD1 (7 bases). The CDR3 has 15 amino acids. Trimming took 0 bases from V and 6 from J, leaving 13 bases between them. The germline V gene has CDR1 LNHNV and CDR2 YYDKDF (reference sequence). The chain's CDR3 is CATSREVAGGDTQYF. The CDR3 nucleotides are TGTGCCACCAGCAGAGAGGTAGCAGGGGGGGATACGCAGTATTTT.

A remark on this clone: This sample also contains other DNA sequences that code for the same CDR3. J is TRBJ2-7 and V is TRBV30; the D gene is possibly TRBD1 (5 bases). Trimming removed 1 base at V and 3 bases at J, with 7 bases between. Germline V lookup: CDR1 GTSNPN, CDR2 SVGIG (reference sequence). This CDR3 has 12 amino acids. CDR3 nucleotide sequence: TGTGCCTGGAGTGCCCAGGGCTACGAGCAGTACTTC. Its protein is CAWSAQGYEQYF. The entire variable domain, with the rest obtained from reference TRBV30 and TRBJ2-7, is as follows: SQTIHQWPATLVQPVGSPLSLECTVEGTSNPNLYWYRQAAGRGLQLLFYSVGIGQISSEVPQNLSASRPQDRQFILSSKKLLLSDSGFYLCAWSAQGYEQYFGPGTRLTVT.

The sample holds a few counts of this clone. This chain joins TRBV6-5 and TRBJ2-3, with TRBD2 as a possible D gene (6 bases). CDR1 is MNHEY, CDR2 SVGAGI, per germline. CDR3 length: 12 amino acids. V was cut by 6 bases and J by 6 bases, with 10 bases left in between. The CDR3 here is CASRTEGDTQYF. CDR3 DNA sequence: TGTGCCAGCAGAACGGAGGGCGATACGCAGTATTTT.

This clone was counted a few times. J is TRBJ2-7 and V is TRBV7-2; 7 nucleotides match TRBD2. The CDR3 spans 15 residues. CDR1 is SGHTA and CDR2 is FQGNSA in the germline V gene. J was trimmed by 1 base and V by 3 bases; bases with no gene match: 6. This chain's CDR3 is CASSFGGSLSYEQYF. The DNA for the CDR3 is TGTGCCAGCAGCTTCGGCGGGAGTCTTTCCTACGAGCAGTACTTC.

The V call is TRBV25-1, the J call TRBJ2-6, with a tentative D call TRBD1 (5 bases). V was pared by 1 base and J by 0 bases, with 10 bases between. In germline, CDR1 is MGHDK, CDR2 SYGVNS. The CDR3 is made up of 17 amino acids. This chain's CDR3 is CASSESLDSSGANVLTF. Here the CDR3 DNA reads TGTGCCAGCAGTGAATCCCTCGACAGCTCTGGGGCCAACGTCCTGACTTTC.

This clone was found a few times. The chain's CDR3 is CASSKEGAGQETQYF. The CDR3 DNA is TGCGCCAGCAGCAAGGAGGGGGCAGGGCAAGAGACCCAGTACTTC. This chain uses TRBV5-1 with TRBJ2-5, with D maybe TRBD1 (7 bases). Trimming took 4 bases from V and 2 from J, leaving 15 bases between them. CDR3 length equals 15 residues. Germline V gene sequence: CDR1 SGHRS, CDR2 YFSETQ.

V is TRBV23-1 and J is TRBJ1-4; 7 bases align to TRBD1. Being an ORF, TRBV23-1 has a function that is uncertain. This CDR3 is 15 amino acids long. After removal of 0 bases from V and 8 bases from J, the junction contained 6 bases not matched to a gene. The chain's CDR3 is CASSQSAGGKEKLFF. DNA of the CDR3: TGCGCCAGCAGTCAATCAGCAGGGGGAAAAGAAAAACTGTTTTTT.

V is TRBV28 and J is TRBJ2-7; D gene ambiguous. The CDR3 contains 14 residues. Per germline, CDR1 MDHEN and CDR2 SYDVKM. Trimming took off 3 bases at V and 3 bases at J, with 12 bases between the two ends. This chain's CDR3 is CASSFLRSDYEQYF. In nucleotides, the CDR3 is TGTGCCAGCAGTTTTTTGAGGTCCGACTACGAGCAGTACTTC.

This clone appeared a few times. V gene TRBV30 combines with J gene TRBJ2-3; D is unresolved. There are 11 residues in the CDR3. Per the germline V gene, CDR1 is GTSNPN and CDR2 is SVGIG (reference sequence). V was pared by 2 bases and J by 6 bases, with 6 bases between. This CDR3 reads CAWSPQDTQYF. DNA for the CDR3: TGTGCCTGGAGTCCCCAGGATACGCAGTATTTT.

This clone occurred a few times. V and J are TRBV5-6 and TRBJ2-5; 8 bases are a match to TRBD1. J lost 4 bases, V lost 4 bases, and 12 bases had no gene match. CDR1 SGHDT and CDR2 YYEEEE come from the germline V gene. The CDR3 loop spans 16 amino acids. The DNA of the CDR3 is TGTGCCAGCAGCCCGTTTTCCAGGGGGCTACGAGAGACCCAGTACTTC. Residues: CASSPFSRGLRETQYF.

The chain employs TRBV18 and TRBJ1-5, with a weak D call TRBD1 (5 bases). CDR1 is KGHSH, CDR2 LQKENI, per germline. This CDR3 is 15 amino acids long. Trimming left V 1 base short and J 2 bases short, with 9 bases between. The CDR3 DNA follows: TGTGCCAGCTCACCACAGGGGCAGGGCAATCAGCCCCAGCATTTT. This encodes CASSPQGQGNQPQHF. Full variable domain (rest looked up from reference TRBV18 and TRBJ1-5): NAGVMQNPRHLVRRRGQEARLRCSPMKGHSHVYWYRQLPEEGLKFMVYLQKENIIDESGMPKERFSAEFPKEGPSILRIQQVVRGDSAAYFCASSPQGQGNQPQHFGDGTRLSIL.

The chain has TRBV5-4 and TRBJ1-2; perhaps TRBD1 as D (6 bases). The germline CDR1 and CDR2 sequences are SGHNT and YYREEE (reference sequence). CDR3 length: 14 residues. The ends were cut back, 0 bases at V and 3 bases at J, with 9 bases in the middle. This CDR3 is CASSLGTGHYGYTF. CDR3 DNA sequence: TGTGCCAGCAGCTTGGGCACAGGGCACTATGGCTACACCTTC.

CDR3 sequence reads: CASSAQTGGSYNEQFF. The CDR3 bases are TGTGCCAGCAGTGCCCAGACAGGGGGCAGCTACAATGAGCAGTTCTTC. The gene calls are TRBV25-1 and TRBJ2-1; 10 positions match TRBD1. The CDR3 has 16 residues. V lost 4 bases, J lost 3 bases, and 6 bases stayed unmatched. Germline CDR1 reads MGHDK; CDR2 reads SYGVNS.

This clone showed up just a few times. The rearrangement joins TRBV4-2 to TRBJ1-2, with D possibly TRBD1 on 5 matching bases. Germline values: CDR1 LGHNA, CDR2 YNFKEQ. V was pared by 1 base and J by 4 bases, with 16 bases between. There are 16 residues in the CDR3. The CDR3 DNA follows: TGTGCCAGCAGCCAAGTTGCTGGGGCGACTCGCTATGGCTACACCTTC. Residues: CASSQVAGATRYGYTF.